This T cell receptor beta chain is from a study of blood T cells in healthy people across ages. The CDR3 runs to 14 residues. Germline CDR1 is SGDLS and CDR2 is YYNGEE. With 3 bases clipped from V and 4 bases from J, the junction kept 5 bases outside the gene matches. The authors ran a second PCR of about 7 to 12 cycles using a sample-barcoded 5' primer and a J-beta primer mix. Each cDNA molecule was tagged by a template-switch adaptor with 12 random nucleotides. TCRdb reanalysed the 5' RACE reads using MiXCR and keeps one entry per CDR3 protein. This table has fewer than 2 million distinct CDR3 sequences, roughly two fifths appearing once.

The receptor was isolated from a human donor in good health. This chain uses TRBV9 with TRBJ1-2, with 8 bases that match TRBD1. Sequencing input: blood. CDR3 region: CASSATGGVYGYTF. CDR3 in DNA: TGTGCCAGCAGCGCCACAGGGGGGGTCTATGGCTACACCTTC.